This TCR beta chain came from a study of human T cells and chemical hapten exposure. About the research overall: Alopecia areata, totalis or universalis affected patients who were mostly female. Study-level findings and limits: Significantly more large CDR3 similarity clusters arose among expanded TCRs than among controls. As the donors had alopecia, their immune response may differ from healthy people's.

The time point here: patch test 1, 2 weeks after DPC sensitization. The sample's treatment: therapeutic diphenylcyclopropenone sensitization with weekly scalp DPC. Unseparated into fractions, whole blood served as the source from which total RNA was extracted. The germline V gene has CDR1 ENHRY and CDR2 SYGVKD. The CDR3 is made up of 17 amino acids. V gave up 0 bases and J gave up 5 bases; unmatched junction bases: 9. TCRdb ran MiXCR on the RACE reads and lists one entry per CDR3 protein. The data contain about 380,000 distinct CDR3 sequences, approximately 5.1% of them singletons. This clonotype has more than one count but fewer than ten. Its cognate antigen is unknown.

Sample: whole blood, taken in connection with sensitization to the hapten diphenylcyclopropenone (DPC). The chain carries TRBV10-3 and TRBJ2-1; 8 nucleotides match TRBD2. The source of this sequence is a woman between 50 and 59 years old with alopecia areata. Some clones in this sample may be carry-over from other donors' samples. CDR3 bases: TGTGCCATCAGTGAGTCAGACGGGGGGGCCCTAAACAATGAGCAGTTCTTC. Translation gives CAISESDGGALNNEQFF.